Detailed here is one T cell receptor beta chain. Its antigen is still unknown. The sample belongs to a study of blood T cells in healthy people across ages. Regarding the study as a whole: Donor CMV status was unknown, possibly confounding expanded clonotype changes.

The CDR3 runs to 14 residues. Germline assignment: CDR1 SGHTA and CDR2 FQGTGA. Trimming left V 6 bases short and J 6 bases short, with 16 bases between. PCR was performed a second time for 7 to 11 cycles using a sample-barcoded 5' primer and a J-beta primer mix. TCRdb redid the calling of the 5' RACE reads with MiXCR, one entry per CDR3 protein. Found here are 1.5 million to 2 million distinct CDR3 sequences, about 32% of them singletons; the top ten hold roughly 12%. Sequenced material: blood. The receptor comes from a woman aged 25-40 years in good health. V usage is TRBV7-3 and J usage is TRBJ2-3; perhaps TRBD1 as D (6 bases). CDR3 in DNA: TGTGCCAGCAGGCTCGAGATGGGGGCTGATACGCAGTATTTT. It yields the protein CASRLEMGADTQYF. The full variable domain, its missing parts supplied by reference TRBV7-3 and TRBJ2-3, is GAGVSQTPSNKVTEKGKYVELRCDPISGHTALYWYRQSLGQGPEFLIYFQGTGAADDSGLPNDRFFAVRPEGSVSTLKIQRTERGDSAVYLCASRLEMGADTQYFGPGTRLTVL.